A single sample gave rise to the 3 T cell receptor beta chains below, sequenced in a study of shared clonotypes between healthy human individuals. Method: immunoSEQ multiplex PCR; TCRdb's copy keeps in-frame clones and lacks some. Here the sample spans millions of clones, just over 90% being singletons. The sample comprised naive CD4+ T cells sorted from blood. Regarding subset: CD45RA+ positively selected. Receptors originate from a man in his late teens or twenties in good health.

This clone was observed once. The V gene is TRBV6-1, the J gene TRBJ1-1; D is unclear. CDR3 length equals 13 residues. Per the germline V gene, CDR1 is MNHNS and CDR2 is SASEGT. V gave up 6 bases and J gave up 6 bases, with 14 bases separating them. The CDR3 here is CASSQTPFPEAFF. CDR3 nucleotide sequence: TGTGCCAGCAGCCAAACACCATTCCCTGAAGCTTTCTTT.

The V gene is TRBV27, the J gene TRBJ2-1; D is undetermined. Trimming removed 3 bases at V and 4 bases at J, with 13 bases between. The germline V gene encodes CDR1 MNHEY and CDR2 SMNVEV (reference sequence). This CDR3 has 15 amino acids. The CDR3 DNA reads as TGTGCCAGCAGTTTCTCGACTGATCTTTACAATGAGCAGTTCTTC. It encodes CASSFSTDLYNEQFF.

In its sample, this clone was seen once. The chain uses TRBV19 and TRBJ2-5; the match to TRBD2 covers 8 bases. V lost 9 bases and J lost 5; bases outside the gene matches: 14. Germline V gene lookup returns CDR1 LNHDA and CDR2 SQIVND (reference sequence). The CDR3 has 15 amino acids. The CDR3 loop reads CASKGLAGSSETQYF. The CDR3 coding sequence is TGTGCCAGCAAGGGGCTAGCGGGTTCTTCGGAGACCCAGTACTTC.